This T cell receptor beta chain comes out of a study of blood T cell repertoires in COVID-19. Study in general: The cDNA or gDNA used as material had been derived from T cells, B-cell-depleted T cells, or PBMCs.

Here immunoSEQ multiplex PCR was the method, and the copy in TCRdb shows in-frame clones only, minus some. The table shows approximately 470,000 clones, with about nine tenths occurring only once. Recruitment covered 20 to 25 US areas and drew participants whose ages spanned roughly 18 to 100 years. Germline CDR1 reads MNHNS; CDR2 reads SASEGT. V was pared by 2 bases and J by 7 bases, with 15 bases between. The CDR3 totals 15 residues. This clone was found a few times. The receptor comes from a woman aged 18 to 35 who had recovered from COVID-19. J is TRBJ1-5 and V is TRBV6-1; tentative D call: TRBD1 (6 bases). The sequenced sample was PBMCs or T cells enriched from blood (not recorded which). CDR3 loop: CASSELGGDRQPQHF. The CDR3 coding sequence is TGTGCCAGCAGTGAATTAGGGGGGGATCGACAGCCCCAGCATTTT.